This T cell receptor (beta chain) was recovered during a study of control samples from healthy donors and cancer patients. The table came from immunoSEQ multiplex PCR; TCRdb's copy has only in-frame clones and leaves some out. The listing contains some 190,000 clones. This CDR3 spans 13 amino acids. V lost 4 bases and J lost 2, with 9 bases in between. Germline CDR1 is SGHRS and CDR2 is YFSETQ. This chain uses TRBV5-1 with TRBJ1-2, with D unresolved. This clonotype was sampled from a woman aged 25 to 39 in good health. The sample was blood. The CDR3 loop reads CASSAQRNYGYTF. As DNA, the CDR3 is TGCGCCAGCAGCGCCCAGAGGAACTATGGCTACACCTTC.